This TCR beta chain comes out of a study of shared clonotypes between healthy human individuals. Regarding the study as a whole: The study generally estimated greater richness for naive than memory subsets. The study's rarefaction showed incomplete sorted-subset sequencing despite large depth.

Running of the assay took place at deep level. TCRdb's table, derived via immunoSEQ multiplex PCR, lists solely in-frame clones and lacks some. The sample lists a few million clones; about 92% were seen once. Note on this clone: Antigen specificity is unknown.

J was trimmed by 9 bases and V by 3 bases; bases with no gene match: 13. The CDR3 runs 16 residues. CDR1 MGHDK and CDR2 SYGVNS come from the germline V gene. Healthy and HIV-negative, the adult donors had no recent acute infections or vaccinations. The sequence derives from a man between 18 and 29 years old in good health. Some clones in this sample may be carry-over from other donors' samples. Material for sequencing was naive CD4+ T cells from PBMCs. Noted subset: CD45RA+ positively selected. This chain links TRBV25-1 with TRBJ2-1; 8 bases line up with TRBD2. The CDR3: CASSESGRGYNVEQFF. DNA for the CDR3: TGTGCCAGCAGTGAGTCCGGGAGGGGGTACAATGTTGAGCAGTTCTTC.